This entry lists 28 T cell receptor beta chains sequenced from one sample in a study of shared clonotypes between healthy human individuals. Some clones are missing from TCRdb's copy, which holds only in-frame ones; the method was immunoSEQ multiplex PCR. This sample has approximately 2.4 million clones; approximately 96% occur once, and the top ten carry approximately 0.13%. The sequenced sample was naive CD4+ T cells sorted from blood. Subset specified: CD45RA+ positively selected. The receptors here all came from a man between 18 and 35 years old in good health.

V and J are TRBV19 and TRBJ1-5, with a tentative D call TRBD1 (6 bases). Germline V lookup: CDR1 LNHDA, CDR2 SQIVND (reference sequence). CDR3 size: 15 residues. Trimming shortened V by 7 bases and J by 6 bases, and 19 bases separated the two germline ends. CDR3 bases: TGTGCCAGTAACAGTGTGGGGGGGCGAGGTCAGCCCCAGCATTTT. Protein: CASNSVGGRGQPQHF.

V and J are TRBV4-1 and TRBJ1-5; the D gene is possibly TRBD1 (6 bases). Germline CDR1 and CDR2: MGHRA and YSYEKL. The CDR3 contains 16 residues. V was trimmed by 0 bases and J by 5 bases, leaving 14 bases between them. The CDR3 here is CASSQDRGEGYQPQHF. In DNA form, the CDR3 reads TGCGCCAGCAGCCAAGATAGGGGGGAGGGCTATCAGCCCCAGCATTTT.

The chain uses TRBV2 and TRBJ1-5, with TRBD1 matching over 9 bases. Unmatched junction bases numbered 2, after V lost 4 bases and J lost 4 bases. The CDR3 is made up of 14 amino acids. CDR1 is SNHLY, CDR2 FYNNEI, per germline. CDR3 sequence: CASSVDRGNQPQHF. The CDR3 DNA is TGTGCCAGCAGTGTCGACAGGGGGAATCAGCCCCAGCATTTT. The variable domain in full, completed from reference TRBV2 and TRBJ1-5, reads EPEVTQTPSHQVTQMGQEVILRCVPISNHLYFYWYRQILGQKVEFLVSFYNNEISEKSEIFDDQFSVERPDGSNFTLKIRSTKLEDSAMYFCASSVDRGNQPQHFGDGTRLSIL.

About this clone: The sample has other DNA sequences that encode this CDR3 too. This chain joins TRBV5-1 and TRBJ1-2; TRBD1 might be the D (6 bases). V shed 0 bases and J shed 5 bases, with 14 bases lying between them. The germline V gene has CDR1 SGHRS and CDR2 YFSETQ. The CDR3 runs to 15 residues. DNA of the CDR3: TGCGCCAGCAGCTTGGCAGGGGAGACCTTTTATGGCTACACCTTC. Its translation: CASSLAGETFYGYTF.

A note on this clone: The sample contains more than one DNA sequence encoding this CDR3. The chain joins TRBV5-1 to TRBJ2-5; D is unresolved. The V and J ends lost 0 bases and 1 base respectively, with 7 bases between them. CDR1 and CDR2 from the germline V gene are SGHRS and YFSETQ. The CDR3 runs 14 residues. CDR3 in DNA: TGCGCCAGCAGCTTGGGAACGGGCCAAGAGACCCAGTACTTC. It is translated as CASSLGTGQETQYF.

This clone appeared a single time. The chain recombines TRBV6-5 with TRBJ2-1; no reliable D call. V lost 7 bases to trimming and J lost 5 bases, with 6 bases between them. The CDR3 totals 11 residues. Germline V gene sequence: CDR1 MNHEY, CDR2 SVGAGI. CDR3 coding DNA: TGTGCCAGCAAAATGAACAATGAGCAGTTCTTC. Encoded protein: CASKMNNEQFF.

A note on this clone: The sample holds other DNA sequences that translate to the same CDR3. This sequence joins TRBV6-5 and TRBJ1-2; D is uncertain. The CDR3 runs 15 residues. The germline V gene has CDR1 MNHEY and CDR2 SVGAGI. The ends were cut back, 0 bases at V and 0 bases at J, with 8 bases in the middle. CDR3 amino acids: CASSYSGSSNYGYTF. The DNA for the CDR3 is TGTGCCAGCAGTTACTCGGGCAGCTCTAACTATGGCTACACCTTC.

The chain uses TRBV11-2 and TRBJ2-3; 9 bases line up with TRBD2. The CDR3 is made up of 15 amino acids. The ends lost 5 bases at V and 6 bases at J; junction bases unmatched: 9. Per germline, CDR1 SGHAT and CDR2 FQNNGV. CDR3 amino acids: CASSPRGAGGDTQYF. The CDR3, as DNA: TGTGCCAGCAGCCCCCGCGGAGCGGGGGGCGATACGCAGTATTTT.

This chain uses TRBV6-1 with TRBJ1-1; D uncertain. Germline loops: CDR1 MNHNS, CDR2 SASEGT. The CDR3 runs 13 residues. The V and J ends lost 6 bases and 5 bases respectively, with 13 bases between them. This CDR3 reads CASRPTQGTEAFF. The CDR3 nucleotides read TGTGCCAGCAGACCGACTCAAGGGACTGAAGCTTTCTTT.

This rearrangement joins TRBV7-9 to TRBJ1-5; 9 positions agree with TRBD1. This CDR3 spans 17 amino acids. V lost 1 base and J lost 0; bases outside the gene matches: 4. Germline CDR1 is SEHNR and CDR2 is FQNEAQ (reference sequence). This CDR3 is CASSLGTGDFSNQPQHF. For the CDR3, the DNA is TGTGCCAGCAGCTTAGGGACAGGGGACTTTAGCAATCAGCCCCAGCATTTT.

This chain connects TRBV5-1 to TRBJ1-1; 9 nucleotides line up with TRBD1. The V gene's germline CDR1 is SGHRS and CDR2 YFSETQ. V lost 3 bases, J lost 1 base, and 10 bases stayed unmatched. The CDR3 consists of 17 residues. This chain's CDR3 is CASSYNPGQGKNTEAFF. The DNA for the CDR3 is TGCGCCAGCAGCTATAATCCGGGACAGGGAAAGAACACTGAAGCTTTCTTT.

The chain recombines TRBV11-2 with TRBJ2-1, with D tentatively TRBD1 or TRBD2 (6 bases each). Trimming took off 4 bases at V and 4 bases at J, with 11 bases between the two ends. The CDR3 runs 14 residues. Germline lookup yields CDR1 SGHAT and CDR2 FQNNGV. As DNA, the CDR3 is TGTGCCAGCAGCTCGCCGGGGGCTTACAATGAGCAGTTCTTC. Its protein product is CASSSPGAYNEQFF.

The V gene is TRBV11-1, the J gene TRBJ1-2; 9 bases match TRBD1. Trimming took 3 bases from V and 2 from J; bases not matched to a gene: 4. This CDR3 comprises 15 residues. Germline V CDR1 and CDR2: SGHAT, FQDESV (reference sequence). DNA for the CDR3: TGTGCCAGCAGCTTTGGGACAGGGAAAAACTATGGCTACACCTTC. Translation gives CASSFGTGKNYGYTF.

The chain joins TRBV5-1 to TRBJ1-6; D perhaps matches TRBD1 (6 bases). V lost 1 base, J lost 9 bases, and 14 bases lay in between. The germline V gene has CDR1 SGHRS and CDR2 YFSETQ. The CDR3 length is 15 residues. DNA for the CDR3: TGCGCCAGCAGCTTGACAGGGCCAGACGGTTCACCCCTCCACTTT. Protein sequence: CASSLTGPDGSPLHF.

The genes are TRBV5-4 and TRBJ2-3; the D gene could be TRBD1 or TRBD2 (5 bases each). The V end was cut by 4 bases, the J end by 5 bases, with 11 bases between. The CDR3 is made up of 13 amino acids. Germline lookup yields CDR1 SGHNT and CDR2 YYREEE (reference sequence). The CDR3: CASSRRDQDTQYF. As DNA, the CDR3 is TGTGCCAGCAGCCGACGGGACCAAGATACGCAGTATTTT.

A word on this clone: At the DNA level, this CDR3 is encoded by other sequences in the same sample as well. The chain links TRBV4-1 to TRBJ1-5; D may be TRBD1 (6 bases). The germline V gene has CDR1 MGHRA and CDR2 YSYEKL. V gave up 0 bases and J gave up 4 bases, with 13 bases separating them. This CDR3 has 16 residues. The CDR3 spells CASSQEGRGGNQPQHF. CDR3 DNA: TGCGCCAGCAGCCAAGAGGGTAGGGGGGGAAATCAGCCCCAGCATTTT.

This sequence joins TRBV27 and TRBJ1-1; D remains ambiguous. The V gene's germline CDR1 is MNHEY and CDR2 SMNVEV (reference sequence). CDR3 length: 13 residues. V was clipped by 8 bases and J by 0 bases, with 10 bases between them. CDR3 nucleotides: TGTGCCAGCCGTGGCGGATTGAACACTGAAGCTTTCTTT. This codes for CASRGGLNTEAFF.

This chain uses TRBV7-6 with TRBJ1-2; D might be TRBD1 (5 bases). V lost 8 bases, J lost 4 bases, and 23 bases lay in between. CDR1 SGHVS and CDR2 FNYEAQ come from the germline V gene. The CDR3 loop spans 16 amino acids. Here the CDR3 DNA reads TGTGCCAGCTCCCTAGCGCCCGGGGGAGGTTTCTATGGCTACACCTTC. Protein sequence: CASSLAPGGGFYGYTF. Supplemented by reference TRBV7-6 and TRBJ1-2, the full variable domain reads GAGVSQSPRYKVTKRGQDVALRCDPISGHVSLYWYRQALGQGPEFLTYFNYEAQQDKSGLPNDRFSAERPEGSISTLTIQRTEQRDSAMYRCASSLAPGGGFYGYTFGSGTRLTVV.

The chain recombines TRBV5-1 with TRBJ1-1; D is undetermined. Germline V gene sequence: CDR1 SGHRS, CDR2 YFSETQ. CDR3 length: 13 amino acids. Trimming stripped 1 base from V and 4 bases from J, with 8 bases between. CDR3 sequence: CASSLNVGTEAFF. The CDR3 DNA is TGCGCCAGCAGCTTGAACGTGGGCACTGAAGCTTTCTTT.

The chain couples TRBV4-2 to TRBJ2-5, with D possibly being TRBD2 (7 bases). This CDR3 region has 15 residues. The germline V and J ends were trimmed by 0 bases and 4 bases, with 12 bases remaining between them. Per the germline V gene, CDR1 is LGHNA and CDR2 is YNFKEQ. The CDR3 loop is CASSQEGGAGETQYF. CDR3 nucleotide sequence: TGTGCCAGCAGCCAAGAAGGGGGGGCAGGAGAGACCCAGTACTTC.

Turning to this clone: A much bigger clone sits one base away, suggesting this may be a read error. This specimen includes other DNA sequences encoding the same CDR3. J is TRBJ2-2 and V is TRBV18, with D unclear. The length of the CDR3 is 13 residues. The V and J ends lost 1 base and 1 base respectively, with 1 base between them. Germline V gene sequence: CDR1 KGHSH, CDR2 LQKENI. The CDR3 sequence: CASSPLNTGELFF. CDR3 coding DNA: TGTGCCAGCTCACCACTGAACACCGGGGAGCTGTTTTTT.

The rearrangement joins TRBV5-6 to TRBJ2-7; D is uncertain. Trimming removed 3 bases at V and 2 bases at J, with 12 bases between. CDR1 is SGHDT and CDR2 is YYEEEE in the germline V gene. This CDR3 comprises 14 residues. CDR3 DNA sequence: TGTGCCAGCAGCTCCAAAGTGATGCCCTACGAGCAGTACTTC. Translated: CASSSKVMPYEQYF. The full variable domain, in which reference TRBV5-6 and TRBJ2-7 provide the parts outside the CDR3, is DAGVTQSPTHLIKTRGQQVTLRCSPKSGHDTVSWYQQALGQGPQFIFQYYEEEERQRGNFPDRFSGHQFPNYSSELNVNALLLGDSALYLCASSSKVMPYEQYFGPGTRLTVT.

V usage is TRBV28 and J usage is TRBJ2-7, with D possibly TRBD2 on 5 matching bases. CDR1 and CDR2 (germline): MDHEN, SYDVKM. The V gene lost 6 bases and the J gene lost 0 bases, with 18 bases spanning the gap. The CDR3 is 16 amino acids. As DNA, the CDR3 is TGTGCCAGCAGCATGGGGAGACCGCTGAGCTCCTACGAGCAGTACTTC. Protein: CASSMGRPLSSYEQYF.

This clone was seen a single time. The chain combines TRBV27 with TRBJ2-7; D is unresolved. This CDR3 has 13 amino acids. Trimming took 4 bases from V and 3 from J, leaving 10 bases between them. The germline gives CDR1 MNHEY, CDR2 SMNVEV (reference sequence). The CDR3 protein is CASSYGTYYEQYF. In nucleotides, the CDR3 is TGTGCCAGCAGTTATGGCACTTACTACGAGCAGTACTTC.

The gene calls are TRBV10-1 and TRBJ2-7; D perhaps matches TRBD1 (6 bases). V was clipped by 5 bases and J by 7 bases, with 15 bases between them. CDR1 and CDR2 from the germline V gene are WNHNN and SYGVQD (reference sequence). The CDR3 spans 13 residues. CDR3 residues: CASSRQVRGEQYF. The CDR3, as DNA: TGCGCCAGCAGTCGACAGGTACGAGGAGAGCAGTACTTC.

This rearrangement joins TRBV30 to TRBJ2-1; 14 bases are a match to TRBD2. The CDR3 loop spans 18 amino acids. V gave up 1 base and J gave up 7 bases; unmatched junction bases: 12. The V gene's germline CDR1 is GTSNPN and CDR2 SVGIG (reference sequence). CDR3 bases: TGTGCCTGGAGTGGGATGAGGACTAGCGGGGGGTATGGGAATGAGCAGTTCTTC. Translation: CAWSGMRTSGGYGNEQFF.

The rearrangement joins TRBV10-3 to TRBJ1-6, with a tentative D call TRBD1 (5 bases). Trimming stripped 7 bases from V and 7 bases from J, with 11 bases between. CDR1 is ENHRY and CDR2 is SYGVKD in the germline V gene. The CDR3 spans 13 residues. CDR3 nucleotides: TGTGCCATCAAAGGGACGGGGAATTCACCCCTCCACTTT. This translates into CAIKGTGNSPLHF.

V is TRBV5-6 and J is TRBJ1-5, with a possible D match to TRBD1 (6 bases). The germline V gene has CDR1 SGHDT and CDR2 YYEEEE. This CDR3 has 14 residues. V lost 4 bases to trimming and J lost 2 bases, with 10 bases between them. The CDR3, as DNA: TGTGCCAGCAGCGGGGGGGGCCGCAATCAGCCCCAGCATTTT. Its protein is CASSGGGRNQPQHF.